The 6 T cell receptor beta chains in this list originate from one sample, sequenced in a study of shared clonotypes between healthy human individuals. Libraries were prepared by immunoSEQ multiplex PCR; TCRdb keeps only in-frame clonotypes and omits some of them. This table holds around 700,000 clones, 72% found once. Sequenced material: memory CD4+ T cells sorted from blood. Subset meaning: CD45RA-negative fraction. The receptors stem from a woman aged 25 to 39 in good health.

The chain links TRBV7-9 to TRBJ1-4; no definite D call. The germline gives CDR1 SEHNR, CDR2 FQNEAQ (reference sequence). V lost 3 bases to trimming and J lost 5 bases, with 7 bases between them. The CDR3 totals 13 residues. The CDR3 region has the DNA TGTGCCAGCAGCTTCAGAGAGAATGAAAAACTGTTTTTT. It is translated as CASSFRENEKLFF.

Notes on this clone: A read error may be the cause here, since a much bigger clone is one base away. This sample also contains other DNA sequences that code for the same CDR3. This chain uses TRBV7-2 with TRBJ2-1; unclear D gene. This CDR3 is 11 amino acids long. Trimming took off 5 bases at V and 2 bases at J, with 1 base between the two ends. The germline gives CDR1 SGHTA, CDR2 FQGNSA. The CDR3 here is CASSAYNEQFF. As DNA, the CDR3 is TGTGCCAGCAGCGCCTACAATGAGCAGTTCTTC.

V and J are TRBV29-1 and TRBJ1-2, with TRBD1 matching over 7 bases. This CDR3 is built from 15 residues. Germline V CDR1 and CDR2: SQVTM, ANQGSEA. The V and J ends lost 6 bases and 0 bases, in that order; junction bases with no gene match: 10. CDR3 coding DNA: TGCAGCGTATCCGGGACAGCAAGATCTAACTATGGCTACACCTTC. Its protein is CSVSGTARSNYGYTF.

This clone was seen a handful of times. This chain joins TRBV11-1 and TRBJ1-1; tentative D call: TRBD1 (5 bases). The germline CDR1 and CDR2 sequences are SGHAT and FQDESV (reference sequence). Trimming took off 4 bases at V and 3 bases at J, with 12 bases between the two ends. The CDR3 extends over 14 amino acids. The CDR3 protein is CASSSGQGYTEAFF. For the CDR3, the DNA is TGTGCCAGCAGCTCGGGGCAGGGATACACTGAAGCTTTCTTT.

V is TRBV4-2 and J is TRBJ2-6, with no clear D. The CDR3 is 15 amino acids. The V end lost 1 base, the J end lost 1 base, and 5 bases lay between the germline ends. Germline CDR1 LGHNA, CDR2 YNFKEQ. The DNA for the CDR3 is TGTGCCAGCAGCCAAGTCGGGTCTGGGGCCAACGTCCTGACTTTC. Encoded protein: CASSQVGSGANVLTF.

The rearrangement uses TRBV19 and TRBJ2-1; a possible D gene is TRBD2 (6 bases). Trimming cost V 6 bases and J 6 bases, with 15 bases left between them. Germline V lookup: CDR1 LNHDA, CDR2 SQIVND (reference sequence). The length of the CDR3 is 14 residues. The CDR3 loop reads CASSGTPNFNEQFF. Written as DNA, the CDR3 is TGTGCCAGTAGCGGGACTCCGAACTTCAATGAGCAGTTCTTC.